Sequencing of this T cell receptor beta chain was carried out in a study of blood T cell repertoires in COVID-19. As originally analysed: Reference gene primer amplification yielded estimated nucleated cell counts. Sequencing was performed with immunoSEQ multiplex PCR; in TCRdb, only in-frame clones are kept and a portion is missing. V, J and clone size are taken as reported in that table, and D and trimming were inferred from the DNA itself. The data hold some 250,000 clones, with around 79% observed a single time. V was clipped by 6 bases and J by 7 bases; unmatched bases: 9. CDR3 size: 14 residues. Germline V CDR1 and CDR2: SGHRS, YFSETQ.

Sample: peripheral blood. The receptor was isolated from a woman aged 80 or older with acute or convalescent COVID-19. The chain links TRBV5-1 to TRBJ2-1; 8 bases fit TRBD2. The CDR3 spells CASMTGGPGNEQFF. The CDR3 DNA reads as TGCGCCAGCATGACGGGGGGGCCGGGGAATGAGCAGTTCTTC.